A single sample is the source of the 2 T cell receptor beta chains below, sequenced in a study of Ad26.COV2.S vaccination and SARS-CoV-2 variants. This table comes from immunoSEQ multiplex PCR, and its TCRdb copy is limited to in-frame clones, with some not included. The sample lists roughly 380,000 clones, about 91% occurring once. The source was peripheral blood, collected after recovery from COVID-19. These receptors were obtained from a human donor who had recovered from COVID-19.

V usage is TRBV2 and J usage is TRBJ1-5; no definite D call. The germline gives CDR1 SNHLY, CDR2 FYNNEI. The CDR3 extends over 14 amino acids. Trimming removed 6 bases at V and 0 bases at J, with 9 bases between. CDR3 DNA sequence: TGTGCCAGCAGCGGCGGGATTAGCAATCAGCCCCAGCATTTT. This sequence encodes CASSGGISNQPQHF.

This clone showed up many times. This chain joins TRBV5-6 and TRBJ1-2; D gene ambiguous. This CDR3 is 12 amino acids long. The ends were cut back, 1 base at V and 13 bases at J, with 14 bases in the middle. In germline, CDR1 is SGHDT, CDR2 YYEEEE. CDR3 sequence reads: CASSLSGRAGTF. The CDR3 region has the DNA TGTGCCAGCAGCTTGTCAGGTCGGGCAGGCACCTTC. Variable domain in full (rest from reference TRBV5-6 and TRBJ1-2): DAGVTQSPTHLIKTRGQQVTLRCSPKSGHDTVSWYQQALGQGPQFIFQYYEEEERQRGNFPDRFSGHQFPNYSSELNVNALLLGDSALYLCASSLSGRAGTFGSGTRLTVV.